This TCR beta chain was identified during a study of T cells in Graves' hyperthyroidism and ophthalmopathy. The study, taken as a whole, reports: The authors' 13 V-J model separated ophthalmopathy from stable hyperthyroidism. Most expanded thyroid clonotypes above 0.001 also appeared in blood.

CDR3 length: 15 residues. The V end lost 5 bases, the J end lost 4 bases, and 15 bases lay between the germline ends. Germline CDR1 reads MNHEY; CDR2 reads SVGEGT. Amplification of TCR beta CDR3 regions was performed using RNA transcripts as template. A set of HTBI primers served as the primers for a first-round RT-PCR of the TCR CDR3. TCRdb analysed the multiplex PCR reads with MiXCR anew, one entry per CDR3 protein. The sample has under 400,000 distinct CDR3 sequences, around a quarter seen once. This clonotype was observed once. The antigen is not known. Patients were aged 18 to 65, had disease duration under 2 months, and had newly diagnosed hyperthyroidism. PBMCs were derived from 10 ml fresh peripheral blood.

The J gene is TRBJ2-1, the V gene TRBV6-2 or TRBV6-3, with a tentative D call TRBD2 (6 bases). The sequence came from a middle-aged man with Graves' hyperthyroidism. The source material was blood. For the CDR3, the DNA is TGTGCCAGCAGTGAAGCGCAGGGACTGTACAATGAGCAGTTCTTC. Translation gives CASSEAQGLYNEQFF.